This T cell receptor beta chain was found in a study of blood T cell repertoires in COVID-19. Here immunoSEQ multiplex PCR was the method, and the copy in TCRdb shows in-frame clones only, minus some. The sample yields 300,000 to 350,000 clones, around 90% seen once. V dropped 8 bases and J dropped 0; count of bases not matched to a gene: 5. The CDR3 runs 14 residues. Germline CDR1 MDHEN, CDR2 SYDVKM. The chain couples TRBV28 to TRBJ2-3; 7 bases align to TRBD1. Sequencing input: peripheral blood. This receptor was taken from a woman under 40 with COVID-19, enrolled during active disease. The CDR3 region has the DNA TGTGCCAGCGGACGGGACAGCAGCACAGATACGCAGTATTTT. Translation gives CASGRDSSTDTQYF. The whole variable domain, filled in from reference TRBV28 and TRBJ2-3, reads DVKVTQSSRYLVKRTGEKVFLECVQDMDHENMFWYRQDPGLGLRLIYFSYDVKMKEKGDIPEGYSVSREKKERFSLILESASTNQTSMYLCASGRDSSTDTQYFGPGTRLTVL.